Listed here are 17 T cell receptor beta chains from one sample, sequenced in a study of T cell changes during pregnancy in multiple sclerosis (dated by TCRdb to between 2018 and 2020). The method behind the library was the immunoSEQ multiplex PCR assay. TCRdb obtained this table from immuneACCESS and retained in-frame rearrangements with V and J assigned. These tables miss some clones; where compared with another copy, unresolved V genes account for less than half of the shortfall, and the remainder is unexplained. Across this sample there are about 87,000 clones, with about 94% seen only once. The top ten hold 1.3% to 1.5% of the sample. Sample: peripheral blood, taken in the third trimester of pregnancy. The receptors come from a female donor in good health, enrolled as a control in a pregnancy study.

The rearrangement links TRBV5-1 to TRBJ2-3; TRBD2 agrees at 8 bases. Germline assignment: CDR1 SGHRS and CDR2 YFSETQ. The CDR3 is made up of 14 amino acids. V was clipped by 4 bases and J by 4 bases; unmatched bases: 5. The CDR3 protein is CASSPQTSADTQYF. The CDR3 DNA sequence: TGCGCCAGCAGCCCACAGACTAGCGCAGATACGCAGTATTTT.

The chain employs TRBV7-9 and TRBJ2-1; 15 bases are shared with TRBD2. The CDR3 has 19 residues. CDR1 is SEHNR and CDR2 is FQNEAQ in the germline V gene (reference sequence). The ends lost 4 bases at V and 0 bases at J; junction bases unmatched: 7. In DNA, the CDR3 is TGTGCCAGCAGCTCTGGGACTAGCGGGAGGTCGTCCTCCTACAATGAGCAGTTCTTC. Its protein product is CASSSGTSGRSSSYNEQFF.

V and J are TRBV6-1 and TRBJ2-1; D is undetermined. Trimming took 6 bases from V and 10 from J, leaving 13 bases between them. This CDR3 region has 12 residues. Per germline, CDR1 MNHNS and CDR2 SASEGT. The CDR3 is CASRLRSGEQFF. The CDR3 DNA follows: TGTGCCAGCAGGCTGCGGAGTGGCGAGCAGTTCTTC.

The chain carries TRBV6-4 and TRBJ2-3, with a tentative D call TRBD2 (6 bases). V was cut by 9 bases and J by 2 bases, with 21 bases left in between. The CDR3 spans 16 residues. Germline lookup yields CDR1 MRHNA and CDR2 SNTAGT. In nucleotides, the CDR3 is TGTGCCAGTCGACCGAACCGGCGGGAACACACAGATACGCAGTATTTT. This sequence encodes CASRPNRREHTDTQYF.

V is TRBV6-5 and J is TRBJ2-7; perhaps TRBD1 as D (6 bases). Germline values: CDR1 MNHEY, CDR2 SVGAGI. Between the trimmed V and J ends, which lost 1 base and 4 bases, there was a span of 8 bases. The length of the CDR3 is 13 residues. CDR3 residues: CASSYFQGYEQYF. CDR3 DNA sequence: TGTGCCAGCAGTTACTTTCAGGGGTACGAGCAGTACTTC.

This clone was observed a single time. This chain uses TRBV19 with TRBJ2-3; 10 nucleotides agree with TRBD2. This CDR3 has 15 residues. With 6 bases clipped from V and 1 base from J, the junction kept 4 bases outside the gene matches. Germline V gene lookup returns CDR1 LNHDA and CDR2 SQIVND (reference sequence). CDR3 sequence reads: CASRPGLAGTDTQYF. For the CDR3, the DNA is TGTGCCAGTAGGCCCGGACTAGCGGGCACAGATACGCAGTATTTT. The variable domain in full, with the rest retrieved from reference TRBV19 and TRBJ2-3, is DGGITQSPKYLFRKEGQNVTLSCEQNLNHDAMYWYRQDPGQGLRLIYYSQIVNDFQKGDIAEGYSVSREKKESFPLTVTSAQKNPTAFYLCASRPGLAGTDTQYFGPGTRLTVL.

Only a few counts were recorded for this clone. The rearrangement uses TRBV4-1 and TRBJ1-5, with D tentatively TRBD1 (5 bases). The germline V gene encodes CDR1 MGHRA and CDR2 YSYEKL. V was clipped by 0 bases and J by 2 bases, with 11 bases between them. CDR3 length: 16 residues. The DNA of the CDR3 is TGCGCCAGCAGCCAAGAGGGGCAGGCTCGCAATCAGCCCCAGCATTTT. Translation: CASSQEGQARNQPQHF.

The chain links TRBV21-1 to TRBJ1-3. TRBV21-1 is a recognized pseudogene. CDR3 length equals 16 residues. The CDR3, as DNA: TGTGCCAGCAGCGATACGGGACTCTACCCTGGAAACACCATATATTTT. Translated: CASSDTGLYPGNTIYF.

For the CDR3, the DNA is TGTGCCAGCAGCCCGGGGACTAGCGGCACAGATACGCAGTATTTT. It encodes CASSPGTSGTDTQYF. This chain joins TRBV7-9 and TRBJ2-3; TRBD2 agrees at 10 bases. Germline CDR1 SEHNR, CDR2 FQNEAQ (reference sequence). This CDR3 spans 15 amino acids. J lost 1 base, V lost 5 bases, and 3 bases had no gene match. The full variable domain, rest sourced from reference TRBV7-9 and TRBJ2-3, is DTGVSQNPRHKITKRGQNVTFRCDPISEHNRLYWYRQTLGQGPEFLTYFQNEAQLEKSRLLSDRFSAERPKGSFSTLEIQRTEQGDSAMYLCASSPGTSGTDTQYFGPGTRLTVL.

This clone is a singleton in its sample. In nucleotides, the CDR3 is TGTGCCAGCAGCGTACGTCTGCGGGAGTTACCTCCCTACGAGCAGTACTTC. This codes for CASSVRLRELPPYEQYF. The chain carries TRBV9 and TRBJ2-7, with 7 bases fitting TRBD2. The CDR3 is 17 residues long. Germline V CDR1 and CDR2: SGDLS, YYNGEE. Unmatched junction bases numbered 12, after V lost 1 base and J lost 2 bases.

The count of this clone is one. V is TRBV7-2 and J is TRBJ1-5, with D possibly matching TRBD1 (5 bases). Germline lookup yields CDR1 SGHTA and CDR2 FQGNSA. Between the trimmed V and J ends, which lost 2 bases and 5 bases, there was a span of 13 bases. The CDR3 length is 15 residues. The CDR3 DNA sequence: TGTGCCAGCAGCTTACAGGGTTCGTTTCATCAGCCCCAGCATTTT. It translates to CASSLQGSFHQPQHF.

This rearrangement joins TRBV2 to TRBJ2-2, with 10 bases lining up with TRBD1. The germline V gene has CDR1 SNHLY and CDR2 FYNNEI. Trimming took 7 bases from V and 0 from J; bases not matched to a gene: 5. This CDR3 spans 16 amino acids. CDR3 sequence reads: CASTVGQGANTGELFF. The CDR3 DNA reads TGTGCCAGCACCGTAGGACAGGGGGCGAACACCGGGGAGCTGTTTTTT. Full variable domain (remainder filled in from reference TRBV2 and TRBJ2-2): EPEVTQTPSHQVTQMGQEVILRCVPISNHLYFYWYRQILGQKVEFLVSFYNNEISEKSEIFDDQFSVERPDGSNFTLKIRSTKLEDSAMYFCASTVGQGANTGELFFGEGSRLTVL.

The chain has TRBV27 and TRBJ2-1; 13 bases match TRBD2. The CDR3 loop spans 18 amino acids. Germline V gives CDR1 MNHEY, CDR2 SMNVEV (reference sequence). With V trimmed by 4 bases and J by 4 bases, 10 bases remained unmatched. The CDR3 is CASSSPGLAGTFYNEQFF. The CDR3, as DNA: TGTGCCAGCAGTTCCCCGGGACTAGCGGGAACATTTTACAATGAGCAGTTCTTC.

J is TRBJ2-6 and V is TRBV5-4; D is perhaps TRBD2 (5 bases). The CDR3 has 18 amino acids. Between the trimmed V and J ends, which lost 0 bases and 0 bases, there was a span of 13 bases. Germline V gene sequence: CDR1 SGHNT, CDR2 YYREEE (reference sequence). The CDR3 region is CASSLARLADSGANVLTF. Here the CDR3 DNA reads TGTGCCAGCAGCTTGGCCCGGCTAGCAGACTCTGGGGCCAACGTCCTGACTTTC.

The chain employs TRBV4-1 and TRBJ2-7; D possibly corresponds to TRBD1 (5 bases). Germline V CDR1 and CDR2: MGHRA, YSYEKL. There are 16 residues in the CDR3. The V gene lost 0 bases and the J gene lost 6 bases, with 18 bases spanning the gap. CDR3 DNA: TGCGCCAGCAGCCAAGAGGGAATGCAGGGATGGGGCGAGCAGTACTTC. This sequence encodes CASSQEGMQGWGEQYF.

V gene TRBV4-1 combines with J gene TRBJ2-2, with 15 bases aligning to TRBD2. The CDR3 sequence is 17 residues long. V was clipped by 8 bases and J by 0 bases; unmatched bases: 4. Germline-derived CDR1 and CDR2 are MGHRA and YSYEKL. DNA for the CDR3: TGCGCCAGCTCCCGGACTAGCGGGAGGGCGAACACCGGGGAGCTGTTTTTT. Amino acid sequence: CASSRTSGRANTGELFF.

The rearrangement uses TRBV27 and TRBJ2-7, with 7 nucleotides matching TRBD2. Germline assignment: CDR1 MNHEY and CDR2 SMNVEV (reference sequence). V dropped 7 bases and J dropped 2; count of bases not matched to a gene: 14. This CDR3 has 16 residues. CDR3 bases: TGTGCCAGCACACCTCTTGGGGCGGGAGTTACCTACGAGCAGTACTTC. Encoded protein: CASTPLGAGVTYEQYF.